This TCR beta chain appears in the sequencing data of a study of blood T cells in healthy people across ages. From germline, CDR1 is DFQATT and CDR2 SNEGSKA (reference sequence). This CDR3 has 15 amino acids. The germline V and J ends were trimmed by 0 bases and 2 bases, with 8 bases remaining between them. Notes on the study in general: Strong correlation was found linking TCR beta diversity to naive T cell percentage.

Donors each provided about 10 milliliters of peripheral blood. About this clonotype: Its target is unknown.

PCR was performed a second time for roughly 6 to 12 cycles using a sample-barcoded 5' primer and a J-beta primer mix. Each CDR3 protein is one row after TCRdb ran MiXCR on the 5' RACE reads. The table has 700,000 or so distinct CDR3 sequences, around two fifths seen once; the top ten hold 25% to 35%. V usage is TRBV20-1 and J usage is TRBJ2-6; D unclear. The sequencing input was blood. The sequence came from a man at least 80 years old in good health. The CDR3 nucleotides are TGCAGTGCTAGAGAGCCTCGAACTGGGGCCAACGTCCTGACTTTC. This codes for CSAREPRTGANVLTF.